Below are 3 T cell receptor beta chains sequenced from a single sample in a study of monozygotic twins with cystic fibrosis. The repertoire was sequenced with immunoSEQ multiplex PCR; TCRdb's copy has only in-frame clones and lacks some. This sample has about 7,500 clones, with around 94% found just once. Specimen: blood. The receptors here all came from a boy younger than 10 with cystic fibrosis.

V gene TRBV7-2 combines with J gene TRBJ2-3, with no clear D. Per germline, CDR1 SGHTA and CDR2 FQGNSA. V dropped 5 bases and J dropped 2 bases, with 14 bases sitting between them. This CDR3 is built from 15 residues. CDR3 loop: CASSGTDADTDTQYF. The CDR3 DNA is TGTGCCAGCAGCGGCACCGACGCTGACACAGATACGCAGTATTTT.

The chain uses TRBV6-5 and TRBJ1-3, with a possible D match to TRBD1 (6 bases). This CDR3 spans 15 amino acids. Germline V gene lookup returns CDR1 MNHEY and CDR2 SVGAGI. V lost 6 bases, J lost 3 bases, and 15 bases lay in between. The CDR3 is CASRPATGLGNTIYF. For the CDR3, the DNA is TGTGCCAGCAGGCCCGCGACAGGCCTTGGAAACACCATATATTTT.

The J gene is TRBJ1-2, the V gene TRBV5-6; D is possibly TRBD1 (5 bases). The CDR3 is made up of 15 amino acids. CDR1 SGHDT and CDR2 YYEEEE come from the germline V gene. Trimming shortened V by 4 bases and J by 6 bases, and 19 bases separated the two germline ends. CDR3 in amino acids: CASSVVVREVDGYTF. The CDR3, as DNA: TGTGCCAGCAGCGTGGTGGTCAGGGAAGTCGATGGCTACACCTTC. Variable domain in full (rest from reference TRBV5-6 and TRBJ1-2): DAGVTQSPTHLIKTRGQQVTLRCSPKSGHDTVSWYQQALGQGPQFIFQYYEEEERQRGNFPDRFSGHQFPNYSSELNVNALLLGDSALYLCASSVVVREVDGYTFGSGTRLTVV.